This section outlines one T cell receptor (beta chain) sequence together with its context. The entry originates in a study of blood T cell repertoires in COVID-19. Some clones are missing from TCRdb's copy, which holds only in-frame ones; the method was immunoSEQ multiplex PCR. Of some 97,000 clones in the sample, approximately 93% are singletons; the top ten hold 0.85% to 1%. Trimming removed 6 bases from V and 3 bases from J, with 16 bases in between. The CDR3 sequence is 15 residues long. The germline gives CDR1 SGDLS, CDR2 YYNGEE. The sequence was collected from a man aged 55 to 69 with acute or convalescent COVID-19. The sequenced sample was peripheral blood. This rearrangement joins TRBV9 to TRBJ1-5; D possibly corresponds to TRBD1 (6 bases). The DNA of the CDR3 is TGTGCCAGCATAGGGGGGGCGGCATTCAATCAGCCCCAGCATTTT. Translated: CASIGGAAFNQPQHF.